This T cell receptor beta chain was documented in a study of blood T cell repertoires in COVID-19. The germline CDR1 and CDR2 sequences are MGHDK and SYGVNS. The CDR3 contains 17 residues. V was shortened by 5 bases and J by 9 bases, with 26 bases between the two germline ends. TCRdb's table, derived via immunoSEQ multiplex PCR, lists solely in-frame clones and lacks some. This sample has roughly 87,000 clones, with roughly 88% found just once. The sample was peripheral blood. This TCR was recovered from a woman of 80 years or more with COVID-19, enrolled during active disease. The chain combines TRBV25-1 with TRBJ2-1; weak D call: TRBD2 (5 bases). The CDR3, as DNA: TGTGCCAGCAGTCCCCCCTCCTCGGGGTCTCGCTTAGGTGAGCAGTTCTTC. Translation: CASSPPSSGSRLGEQFF.